These T cell receptor beta chains were read from a single sample in a study of spatial heterogeneity in lung cancer. TCRdb ran MiXCR on the 5' RACE reads and lists one entry per CDR3 protein. The sample lists 85,000 to 100,000 distinct CDR3 sequences; around 12% were seen once. Sequencing was performed on PBMCs, taken at surgery. Receptors originate from a male donor with early-stage non-small cell lung cancer. Each CDR3 is given with its conserved first and last residue. The D gene is left open where the match is weak. For some rows the clone size is stated as once, few or many, or as a class when expanded; others skip it.

. TRBJ2-3 TRBV28 many TGTGCCAGCAGTTCTCCCTTCGGACTTCTCCGCACAGATACGCAGTATTTT CASSSPFGLLRTDTQYF
. TRBJ1-5 TRBV5-5 few TGTGCCAGCAGCTTGGAGACAGTCGGTCAGCCCCAGCATTTT CASSLETVGQPQHF
. TRBJ1-1 TRBV28 . TGTGCCACCCGAATTGGGGGGGTCACTGAAGCTTTCTTT CATRIGGVTEAFF
TRBD1 TRBJ2-2 TRBV5-1 few TGCGCCAGCAGCTTGGACAGGGGATCCGGGGAGCTGTTTTTT CASSLDRGSGELFF
. TRBJ2-1 TRBV2 few TGTGCCAGCAGCCGTACTAGGTACAATGAGCAGTTCTTC CASSRTRYNEQFF
. TRBJ1-1 TRBV7-8 . TGTGCCAGCAGCTCCTTAAAGGAGGTGTCGGGGGAGCCTTTCTTT CASSSLKEVSGEPFF
. TRBJ1-1 TRBV18 many TGTGCCAGCTCACCGACAGGGAACACTGAAGCTTTCTTT CASSPTGNTEAFF
. TRBJ1-1 TRBV4-2 few TGTGCCAGCAGCCAAGTGACCGCGGGCACTGAAGCTTTCTTT CASSQVTAGTEAFF
. TRBJ2-6 TRBV12-3/TRBV12-4 . TGTGCCAGCGGGTTTTTCTCTGGGGCCAACGTCCTGACTTTC CASGFFSGANVLTF
TRBD2 TRBJ2-1 TRBV24-1 many TGTGCCACCAGTGAGGGACTAGCGGGGATGCTGGATGAGCAGTTCTTC CATSEGLAGMLDEQFF
TRBD2 TRBJ2-2 TRBV7-2 few TGTGCCAGCAGCTTAGCTTTAGGGACTAGCGTATCTTCGGAGAGTTTTTTT CASSLALGTSVSSESFF
. TRBJ1-1 TRBV4-1 many TGCGCCAGCAGCCAAGTTATCGGGGGGGGCGTTGCCACTGAAGCTTTCTTT CASSQVIGGGVATEAFF
. TRBJ2-2 TRBV5-1 many TGCGCCAGCAGCTTGTCCGGGATGAGCACCGGGGAGCTGTTTTTT CASSLSGMSTGELFF
TRBD1 TRBJ2-2 TRBV28 many TGTGCCAGCCACAAAGGGACAGCGAACACCGGGGAGCTGTTTTTT CASHKGTANTGELFF
. TRBJ2-7 TRBV6-2/TRBV6-3 . TGTGCCAGCAGTTACTCGATACAGCCCCCCGAATTC CASSYSIQPPEF